This T cell receptor (beta chain) was profiled in a study of PD-1 blockade in classical Hodgkin lymphoma. Overall study findings and caveats: Unlike CD8+ TCR diversity, which did not rise significantly by C4D1, CD4+ TCR diversity did.

With 4 bases removed from V and 9 bases from J, the gap between germline ends came to 10 bases. The CDR3 totals 12 residues. CDR1 SGHAT and CDR2 FQDESV come from the germline V gene (reference sequence). Time point described: cycle 4 day 1 (C4D1), after about 6 weeks of nivolumab. Following autologous stem cell transplantation, relapse occurred in every patient, and exposure to brentuximab vedotin varied. Magnetic depletion of non-target cells from thawed PBMCs yielded purified CD8+ T cells. The method was immunoSEQ multiplex PCR; TCRdb's version includes in-frame clones alone and lacks a portion of them. The sample includes several thousand clones, about 60% of them seen just once. As to this clone: Its antigen is not known.

The chain is built from TRBV11-1 and TRBJ2-1, with a tentative D call TRBD2 (5 bases). The sample in question was CD8+ T cells from blood, obtained before the fourth cycle of nivolumab. This clonotype was sampled from a human donor with classical Hodgkin lymphoma. In DNA form, the CDR3 reads TGTGCCAGCAGCTCACTAGAGGCTGAGCAGTTCTTC. Residues: CASSSLEAEQFF. The full variable domain, rest sourced from reference TRBV11-1 and TRBJ2-1, is EAEVAQSPRYKITEKSQAVAFWCDPISGHATLYWYRQILGQGPELLVQFQDESVVDDSQLPKDRFSAERLKGVDSTLKIQPAELGDSAMYLCASSSLEAEQFFGPGTRLTVL.